Below, 15 T cell receptor beta chains from the same sample are listed, as sequenced in a study of blood T cells in healthy people across ages (dated by TCRdb to the mid-2010s). Receptor libraries were prepared by 5' RACE. TCRdb shows the sequencer as Illumina HiSeq 2500. The second PCR ran for roughly 6 to 11 cycles and used a J-beta primer mix along with a sample-barcoded 5' primer. In-frame beta chains were kept once TCRdb had trimmed the public reads at Q25 with fastp and called clones with MiXCR. Rows merge per CDR3 protein into single entries with the most common DNA and genes. Here the sample has 800,000 to 950,000 distinct CDR3 sequences; 36% occur a single time. The ten largest clones represent over 10% of the sample. Sequencing was done on a sample of blood. These receptors were obtained from a man younger than 30 in good health.

There are many counts of this clonotype. The genes are TRBV4-3 and TRBJ2-7; the D gene is possibly TRBD1 (5 bases). The V and J ends lost 4 bases and 3 bases respectively, with 16 bases between them. The CDR3 contains 15 residues. CDR1 and CDR2 from the germline V gene are LGHNA and YSLEER. CDR3: CASSRRVGEIYEQYF. CDR3 DNA: TGCGCCAGCAGCCGACGTGTAGGGGAAATCTACGAGCAGTACTTC.

For the CDR3, the DNA is TGCAGTGCTCCTCTACAGGGACAATACATCGGGGAGCTGTTTTTT. Encoded protein: CSAPLQGQYIGELFF. V gene TRBV20-1 combines with J gene TRBJ2-2, with D maybe TRBD1 (6 bases). The CDR3 runs to 15 residues. V lost 5 bases and J lost 7, with 20 bases in between. Germline CDR1 is DFQATT and CDR2 is SNEGSKA (reference sequence).

This sequence joins TRBV3-1 and TRBJ2-4, with 9 nucleotides matching TRBD2. The J call could be wrong; TRBJ2-5 is a better fit for the DNA end. The CDR3 consists of 15 residues. Germline lookup yields CDR1 LGHDT and CDR2 YNNKEL (reference sequence). The CDR3 DNA reads TGTGCCAGCAGCCATCTAGCGGGGATGCAAGAGACCCAGTACTTC. Its translation is CASSHLAGMQETQYF.

The chain recombines TRBV7-9 with TRBJ1-2; D ambiguous. CDR1 SEHNR and CDR2 FQNEAQ come from the germline V gene (reference sequence). Trimming removed 3 bases at V and 8 bases at J, with 25 bases between. The CDR3 extends over 17 amino acids. In DNA form, the CDR3 reads TGTGCCAGCAGCTTTGGCCCCCCGACCCCCACTAACCGGGGCTACACCTTC. Residues: CASSFGPPTPTNRGYTF.

The rearrangement links TRBV11-2 to TRBJ2-4; D tentatively reads TRBD1 or TRBD2 (6 bases each). Trimming took off 5 bases at V and 4 bases at J, with 15 bases between the two ends. The CDR3 length is 15 residues. Germline-derived CDR1 and CDR2 are SGHAT and FQNNGV. CDR3 in amino acids: CASSRGRGQKNIQYF. In DNA, the CDR3 is TGTGCCAGCAGCCGAGGCCGGGGGCAGAAAAACATTCAGTACTTC.

This clonotype was seen repeatedly, ten times or more. The genes are TRBV20-1 and TRBJ1-2; no firm D call. From germline, CDR1 is DFQATT and CDR2 SNEGSKA (reference sequence). V gave up 4 bases and J gave up 4 bases, with 16 bases separating them. This CDR3 contains 14 residues. In DNA form, the CDR3 reads TGCAGTGCTACAGTCCGGGAGGGTAGCTATGGCTACACCTTC. Protein product: CSATVREGSYGYTF.

On this clonotype itself: A much larger clonotype is one base distant, so this may be a read error. J is TRBJ2-1 and V is TRBV15; 9 bases are a match to TRBD2. The CDR3 has 16 amino acids. Looked up from germline, CDR1 is LNHNV and CDR2 is YYDKDF (reference sequence). V was clipped by 3 bases and J by 10 bases; unmatched bases: 13. The CDR3 DNA reads as TGTGCCACCAGCAGTGGAGAACTAGCGGGTATCAGGGAGCAGTTCTTC. Translated: CATSSGELAGIREQFF.

The rearrangement joins TRBV20-1 to TRBJ2-1; D is tentatively TRBD1 or TRBD2 (5 bases each). The V end lost 0 bases, the J end lost 12 bases, and 15 bases lay between the germline ends. The CDR3 length is 13 residues. In germline, CDR1 is DFQATT, CDR2 SNEGSKA (reference sequence). This CDR3 reads CSARDAGPRGQFF. The CDR3 nucleotides read TGCAGTGCTAGAGACGCAGGGCCACGGGGGCAGTTCTTC.

This clonotype occurred a few times. The rearrangement joins TRBV9 to TRBJ2-5; D not certain. Germline CDR1 reads SGDLS; CDR2 reads YYNGEE. This CDR3 is 15 amino acids long. V shed 1 base and J shed 0 bases, with 10 bases lying between them. The CDR3 spells CASSVRAGDQETQYF. The CDR3 region has the DNA TGTGCCAGCAGCGTAAGGGCTGGGGACCAAGAGACCCAGTACTTC.

On this clonotype itself: A much larger clonotype is one base distant, so this may be a read error. The chain couples TRBV9 to TRBJ1-5; no clear D. Germline V gene lookup returns CDR1 SGDLS and CDR2 YYNGEE. The CDR3 is made up of 13 amino acids. The CDR3 loop is CASPQASTQPQHF. In nucleotides, the CDR3 is TGTGCCAGCCCCCAGGCTAGCACTCAGCCCCAGCATTTT.

This clonotype was found a few times. The genes are TRBV5-1 and TRBJ2-2; D possibly corresponds to TRBD1 (6 bases). The CDR3 spans 15 residues. Germline assignment: CDR1 SGHRS and CDR2 YFSETQ. The V and J ends lost 5 bases and 4 bases respectively, with 15 bases between them. The CDR3 here is CASRDSPSPTGELFF. The CDR3 DNA sequence: TGCGCCAGCAGGGACAGCCCTTCTCCCACCGGGGAGCTGTTTTTT.

V and J are TRBV13 and TRBJ2-1; 14 bases match TRBD2. This CDR3 is 16 amino acids long. V lost 5 bases, J lost 8 bases, and 8 bases stayed unmatched. Germline CDR1 and CDR2: PRHDT and FYEKMQ (reference sequence). Here the CDR3 reads CASSLWTSGGTDEQFF. DNA of the CDR3: TGTGCCAGCAGCCTCTGGACTAGCGGGGGGACGGATGAGCAGTTCTTC. The whole variable domain, remainder taken from reference TRBV13 and TRBJ2-1, is AAGVIQSPRHLIKEKRETATLKCYPIPRHDTVYWYQQGPGQDPQFLISFYEKMQSDKGSIPDRFSAQQFSDYHSELNMSSLELGDSALYFCASSLWTSGGTDEQFFGPGTRLTVL.

This clonotype occurred many times. This sequence joins TRBV4-1 and TRBJ2-3; 15 bases line up with TRBD2. Germline assignment: CDR1 MGHRA and CDR2 YSYEKL. The length of the CDR3 is 22 residues. The V and J ends lost 2 bases and 4 bases, in that order; junction bases with no gene match: 19. In nucleotides, the CDR3 is TGCGCCAGCAGCCAACCGGGACTAGCGGGGGGTCCCGCAAAGAAAGGGGCAGATACGCAGTATTTT. It yields the protein CASSQPGLAGGPAKKGADTQYF.

V and J are TRBV25-1 and TRBJ2-6; 7 positions match TRBD1. This CDR3 contains 17 residues. The germline gives CDR1 MGHDK, CDR2 SYGVNS. With V trimmed by 6 bases and J by 1 base, 9 bases remained unmatched. The CDR3 reads CASRGQNHFSGANVLTF. CDR3 DNA sequence: TGTGCCAGCAGGGGACAGAACCATTTTTCTGGGGCCAACGTCCTGACTTTC.

There are many counts of this clonotype. This chain uses TRBV4-1 with TRBJ1-5, with D maybe TRBD1 (5 bases). The CDR3 extends over 13 amino acids. CDR1 MGHRA and CDR2 YSYEKL come from the germline V gene. The V and J ends lost 4 bases and 6 bases respectively, with 10 bases between them. This CDR3 reads CASSRITGQPQHF. Here the CDR3 DNA reads TGCGCCAGCAGCCGCATAACAGGTCAGCCCCAGCATTTT.